The clone carrying this T cell receptor (beta chain) was picked up a small number of times. Antigen: not known. The record originates from a study of beta chain features in type 1 diabetes. On the study more broadly: Patients did not differ from healthy donors in age, gender or cell yield. Whole-study results and caveats: There were fewer insertions and more deletions at the VDJ junctions of type 1 diabetes patients. There was a moderate but significant shortening of TCRB CDR3s in all four CD4+ subsets of Type 1 diabetes patients. Across patients, naive, central memory and Treg TCRB repertoires exhibited apparently greater similarity than was observed across healthy donors.

The CDR3 is 16 amino acids. CDR1 and CDR2 (germline): SGDLS, YYNGEE. Trimming left V 0 bases short and J 0 bases short, with 12 bases between. cDNA synthesis used the whole RNA isolate, giving expressed TCRB sequences. The repertoire was sequenced with immunoSEQ multiplex PCR; TCRdb's copy has only in-frame clones and lacks some. The data show roughly 220,000 clones, around 16% seen once. The chain couples TRBV9 to TRBJ2-5; D is possibly TRBD1 (5 bases). Sequencing input: naive CD4+ T cells from blood. This TCR was recovered from a young man with type 1 diabetes. This chain's CDR3 is CASSVAAGNHQETQYF. CDR3 nucleotides: TGTGCCAGCAGCGTAGCCGCAGGGAACCACCAAGAGACCCAGTACTTC.